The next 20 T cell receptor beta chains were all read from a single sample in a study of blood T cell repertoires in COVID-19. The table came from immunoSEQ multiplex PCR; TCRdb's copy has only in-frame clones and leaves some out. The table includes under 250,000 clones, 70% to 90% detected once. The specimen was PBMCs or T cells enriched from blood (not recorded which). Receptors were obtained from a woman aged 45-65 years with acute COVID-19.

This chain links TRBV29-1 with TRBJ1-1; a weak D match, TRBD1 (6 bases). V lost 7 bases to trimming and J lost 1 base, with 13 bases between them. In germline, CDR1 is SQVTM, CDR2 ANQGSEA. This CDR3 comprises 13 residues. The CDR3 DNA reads TGCAGCGCCCAGCAGGGGACGAACACTGAAGCTTTCTTT. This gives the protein CSAQQGTNTEAFF. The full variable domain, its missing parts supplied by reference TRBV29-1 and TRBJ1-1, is SAVISQKPSRDICQRGTSLTIQCQVDSQVTMMFWYRQQPGQSLTLIATANQGSEATYESGFVIDKFPISRPNLTFSTLTVSNMSPEDSSIYLCSAQQGTNTEAFFGQGTRLTVV.

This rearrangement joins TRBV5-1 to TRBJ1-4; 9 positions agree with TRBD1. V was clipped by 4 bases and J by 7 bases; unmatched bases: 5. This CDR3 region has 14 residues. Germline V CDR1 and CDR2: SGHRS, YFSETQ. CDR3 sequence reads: CASSQGQGGEKLFF. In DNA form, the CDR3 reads TGCGCCAGCAGCCAGGGACAGGGAGGTGAAAAACTGTTTTTT.

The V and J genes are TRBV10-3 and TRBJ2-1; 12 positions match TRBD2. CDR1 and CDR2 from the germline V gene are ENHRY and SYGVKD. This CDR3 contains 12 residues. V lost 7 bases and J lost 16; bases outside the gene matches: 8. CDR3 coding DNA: TGTGCCATCAAATCTAGCGGGGGGGCTCTATTCTTC. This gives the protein CAIKSSGGALFF.

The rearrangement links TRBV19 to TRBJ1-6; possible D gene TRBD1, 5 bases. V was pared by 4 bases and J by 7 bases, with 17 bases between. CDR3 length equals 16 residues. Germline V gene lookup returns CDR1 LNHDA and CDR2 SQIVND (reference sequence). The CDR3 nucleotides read TGTGCCAGTAGTACCACGGAGGGACGGGCGAATTCACCCCTCCACTTT. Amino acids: CASSTTEGRANSPLHF.

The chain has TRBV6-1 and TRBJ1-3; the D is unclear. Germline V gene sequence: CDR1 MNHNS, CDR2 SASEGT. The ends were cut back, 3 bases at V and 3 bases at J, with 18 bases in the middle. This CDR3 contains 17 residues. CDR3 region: CASSEYNTEVFGNTIYF. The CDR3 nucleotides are TGTGCCAGCAGTGAGTACAACACGGAGGTTTTTGGAAACACCATATATTTT.

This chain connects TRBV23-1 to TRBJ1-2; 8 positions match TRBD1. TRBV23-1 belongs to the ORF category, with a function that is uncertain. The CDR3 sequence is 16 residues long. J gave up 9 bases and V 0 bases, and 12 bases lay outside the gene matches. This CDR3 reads CASSQSMGGQGASYTF. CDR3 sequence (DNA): TGCGCCAGCAGTCAATCTATGGGCGGGCAGGGGGCTAGCTACACCTTC.

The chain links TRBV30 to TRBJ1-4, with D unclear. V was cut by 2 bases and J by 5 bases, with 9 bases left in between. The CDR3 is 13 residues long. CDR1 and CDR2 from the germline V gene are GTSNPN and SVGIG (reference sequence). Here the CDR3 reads CAWSWRPNEKLFF. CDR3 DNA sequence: TGTGCCTGGAGTTGGCGGCCGAATGAAAAACTGTTTTTT.

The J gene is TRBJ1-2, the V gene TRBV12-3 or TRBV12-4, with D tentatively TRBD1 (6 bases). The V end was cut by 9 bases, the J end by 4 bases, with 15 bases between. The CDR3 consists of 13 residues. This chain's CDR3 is CASARGQGYGYTF. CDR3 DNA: TGTGCCAGTGCGCGGGGGCAGGGCTATGGCTACACCTTC.

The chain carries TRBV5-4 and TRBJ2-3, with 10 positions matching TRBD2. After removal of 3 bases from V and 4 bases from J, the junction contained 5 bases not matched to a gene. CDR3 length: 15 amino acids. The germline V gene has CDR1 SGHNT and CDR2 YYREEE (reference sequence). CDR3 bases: TGTGCCAGCAGCTCAAGCGGGGGGGGGTCAGATACGCAGTATTTT. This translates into CASSSSGGGSDTQYF.

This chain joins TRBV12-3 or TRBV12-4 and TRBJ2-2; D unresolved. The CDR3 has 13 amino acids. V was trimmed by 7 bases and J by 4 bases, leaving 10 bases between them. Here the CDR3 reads CASNLWSTGELFF. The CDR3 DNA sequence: TGTGCCAGCAATCTTTGGAGCACCGGGGAGCTGTTTTTT.

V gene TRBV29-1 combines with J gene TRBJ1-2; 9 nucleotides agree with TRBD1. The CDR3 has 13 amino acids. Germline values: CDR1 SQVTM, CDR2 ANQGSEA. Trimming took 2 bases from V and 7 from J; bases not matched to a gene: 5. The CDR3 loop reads CSVETGGAGGYTF. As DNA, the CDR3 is TGCAGCGTTGAAACAGGGGGCGCAGGTGGCTACACCTTC.

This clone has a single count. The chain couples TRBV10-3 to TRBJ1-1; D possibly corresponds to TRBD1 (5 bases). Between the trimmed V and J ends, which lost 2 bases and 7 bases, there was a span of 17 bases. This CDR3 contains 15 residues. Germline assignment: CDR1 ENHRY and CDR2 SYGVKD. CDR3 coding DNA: TGTGCCATCAGTGAGGGTGGCGTTAAGGGGATTGAAGCTTTCTTT. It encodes CAISEGGVKGIEAFF.

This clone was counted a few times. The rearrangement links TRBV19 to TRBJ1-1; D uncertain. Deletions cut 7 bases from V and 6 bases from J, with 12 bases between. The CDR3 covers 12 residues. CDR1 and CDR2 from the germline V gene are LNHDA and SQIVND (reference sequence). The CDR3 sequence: CASIDSIAEAFF. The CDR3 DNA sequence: TGTGCCAGTATCGACTCGATAGCTGAAGCTTTCTTT.

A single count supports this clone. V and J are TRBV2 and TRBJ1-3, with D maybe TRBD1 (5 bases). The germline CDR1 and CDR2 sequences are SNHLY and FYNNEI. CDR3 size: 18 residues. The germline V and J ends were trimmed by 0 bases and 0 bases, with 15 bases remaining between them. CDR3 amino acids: CASSEARSGTGSGNTIYF. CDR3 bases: TGTGCCAGCAGTGAAGCGCGGTCAGGAACAGGCTCTGGAAACACCATATATTTT.

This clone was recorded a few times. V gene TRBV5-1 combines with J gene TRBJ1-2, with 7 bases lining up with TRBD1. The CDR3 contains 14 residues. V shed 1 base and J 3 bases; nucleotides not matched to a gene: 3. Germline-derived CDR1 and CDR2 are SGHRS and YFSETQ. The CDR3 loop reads CASSLSRGDYGYTF. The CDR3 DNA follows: TGCGCCAGCAGCTTGAGCAGGGGGGACTATGGCTACACCTTC.

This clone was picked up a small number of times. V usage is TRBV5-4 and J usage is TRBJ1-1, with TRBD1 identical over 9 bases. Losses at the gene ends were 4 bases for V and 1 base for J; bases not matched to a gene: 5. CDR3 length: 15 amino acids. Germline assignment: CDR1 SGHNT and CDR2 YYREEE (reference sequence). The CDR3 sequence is CASSGKQGANTEAFF. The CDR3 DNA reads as TGTGCCAGCAGCGGGAAACAGGGGGCGAACACTGAAGCTTTCTTT.

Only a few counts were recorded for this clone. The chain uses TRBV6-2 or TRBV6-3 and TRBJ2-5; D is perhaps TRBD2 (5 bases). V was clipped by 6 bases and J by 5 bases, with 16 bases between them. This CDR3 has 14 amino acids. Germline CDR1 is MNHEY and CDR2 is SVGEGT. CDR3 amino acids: CASSPLASRETQYF. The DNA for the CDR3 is TGTGCCAGCAGCCCTTTAGCGAGCAGGGAGACCCAGTACTTC.

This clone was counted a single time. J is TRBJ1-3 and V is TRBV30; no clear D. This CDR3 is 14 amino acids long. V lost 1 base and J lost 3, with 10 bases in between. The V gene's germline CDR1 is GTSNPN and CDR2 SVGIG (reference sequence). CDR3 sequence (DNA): TGTGCCTGGAGTGCGCGGGTGGGTGGAAACACCATATATTTT. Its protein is CAWSARVGGNTIYF.

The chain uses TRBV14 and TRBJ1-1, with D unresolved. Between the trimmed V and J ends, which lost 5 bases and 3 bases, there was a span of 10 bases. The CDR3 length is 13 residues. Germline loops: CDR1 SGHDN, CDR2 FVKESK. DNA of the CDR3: TGTGCCAGCAGCTTCACACTAGACACTGAAGCTTTCTTT. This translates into CASSFTLDTEAFF.

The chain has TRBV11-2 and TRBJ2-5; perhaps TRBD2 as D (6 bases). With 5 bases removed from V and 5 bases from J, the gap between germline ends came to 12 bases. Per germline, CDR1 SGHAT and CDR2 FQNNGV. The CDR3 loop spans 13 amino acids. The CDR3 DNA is TGTGCCAGCAGCCCCCTAGCGTTGGAGACCCAGTACTTC. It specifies CASSPLALETQYF.